This TCR beta chain was sequenced during a study of blood T cell repertoires in COVID-19. Across the whole study: In each case, the material was cDNA or gDNA derived from T cells, B-cell-depleted T cells, or PBMCs.

Looked up from germline, CDR1 is LNHDA and CDR2 is SQIVND (reference sequence). V lost 6 bases, J lost 2 bases, and 17 bases lay in between. This CDR3 spans 16 amino acids. Sequencing was performed with immunoSEQ multiplex PCR; in TCRdb, only in-frame clones are kept and a portion is missing. Of fewer than 90,000 clones in the sample, approximately 88% are singletons; the top ten hold under 0.6%. The chain combines TRBV19 with TRBJ1-5, with D perhaps matching TRBD1 (5 bases). This receptor was obtained from a man between 60 and 75 years old with acute or convalescent COVID-19. The specimen was peripheral blood. The CDR3 loop is CASRPKEGFGNQPQHF. The CDR3 DNA reads as TGTGCCAGTAGGCCCAAGGAGGGGTTTGGCAATCAGCCCCAGCATTTT.